Following are 27 T cell receptor beta chains from one sample sequenced in a study of T cells in women clearing cervical HPV infection. Clones were read by immunoSEQ multiplex PCR, and TCRdb kept only the in-frame ones, dropping some. This table lists about 26,000 clones. The sample taken for sequencing was blood buffy coat. These receptors were taken from a woman aged 18 to 69 with a cervical HPV16 infection that either progressed to CIN3+ or cleared (not recorded which).

In regard to this clone: Read coverage stops 3 residues before the CDR3 terminus; the germline J gene supplies the remainder. This chain joins TRBV7-9 and TRBJ1-2, with D maybe TRBD1 (5 bases). The germline CDR1 and CDR2 sequences are SEHNR and FQNEAQ (reference sequence). The CDR3 has 13 amino acids. The sequenced part of the CDR3 DNA is TGTGCCAGCAGCTTACTCCAGGGAGATACC. Translated: CASSLLQGDT. The whole CDR3 sequence reads CASSLLQGDTYTF.

Comments on this clone: The read ends 3 residues before the CDR3 terminus; that terminus is restored from the germline J gene. The J gene is TRBJ2-7, the V gene TRBV29-1, with D perhaps matching TRBD1 (6 bases). Germline V lookup: CDR1 SQVTM, CDR2 ANQGSEA. V was trimmed by 0 bases and J by 0 bases, leaving 15 bases between them. CDR3 length: 16 amino acids. The CDR3 spells CSVEDPGRGDSYEQYF. The part of the CDR3 DNA that was read is TGCAGCGTTGAAGATCCCGGCAGGGGTGACTCCTACGAG.

As for this clone: The read falls 3 residues short of the CDR3 end, and the missing part is taken from the germline J gene. The chain is built from TRBV12-3 or TRBV12-4 and TRBJ2-7; TRBD1 might be the D (6 bases). Trimming cost V 3 bases and J 6 bases, with 15 bases left between them. This CDR3 is built from 14 residues. The sequenced CDR3 bases are TGTGCCAGCAGTTTTCTGGGGGCCTCTGCCGAG. Translated: CASSFLGASAE. The whole CDR3 protein reads CASSFLGASAEQYF.

Worth noting for this clone: The read terminates 3 residues ahead of where the CDR3 ends, so the germline J gene completes it. The chain is built from TRBV5-1 and TRBJ1-2; no reliable D call. Germline V gives CDR1 SGHRS, CDR2 YFSETQ. Trimming took 0 bases from V and 1 from J, leaving 10 bases between them. The CDR3 loop spans 15 amino acids. The covered CDR3 bases are TGCGCCAGCAGCTTGGCAGCGGAAATTAACTATGGC. This translates into CASSLAAEINYG. The entire CDR3 protein is CASSLAAEINYGYTF.

Notes on this clone: The read ends 3 residues early relative to the CDR3; the germline J gene fills the gap. This chain joins TRBV7-2 and TRBJ1-5, with 7 nucleotides matching TRBD1. CDR3 length: 13 residues. After removal of 1 base from V and 6 bases from J, the junction contained 0 bases not matched to a gene. CDR1 and CDR2 (germline): SGHTA, FQGNSA. The part of the CDR3 DNA that was read is TGTGCCAGCAGCTTAGACAGGGGTCAGCCC. The encoded protein is CASSLDRGQP. The whole CDR3 protein reads CASSLDRGQPQHF.

Worth noting for this clone: With the read ending 3 residues before the CDR3 end, the germline J gene is used to fill in that end. The chain uses TRBV7-3 and TRBJ2-5; a weak D match, TRBD1 (6 bases). The CDR3 covers 14 residues. CDR1 and CDR2 from the germline V gene are SGHTA and FQGTGA. Trimming shortened V by 3 bases and J by 5 bases, and 13 bases separated the two germline ends. Incomplete CDR3 DNA: TGTGCCAGCAGCTTCAAAGGGCAGGGGGAGACC. Encoded protein: CASSFKGQGET. The complete CDR3 sequence is CASSFKGQGETQYF.

Note on this clone: The read halts 3 residues ahead of the CDR3 end, with the missing end drawn from the germline J gene. The same CDR3 also results from other DNA sequences found in this sample. This chain uses TRBV5-1 with TRBJ1-3, with TRBD1 as a possible D gene (6 bases). Trimming took off 4 bases at V and 3 bases at J, with 11 bases between the two ends. Germline loops: CDR1 SGHRS, CDR2 YFSETQ. This CDR3 contains 14 residues. CDR3 DNA, as far as it was read: TGCGCCAGCAGCCAACAGGGAAGTGGAAACACC. This gives the protein CASSQQGSGNT. From start to end, the CDR3 is CASSQQGSGNTIYF.

With regard to this clone: The read stops 3 residues short of the end of the CDR3; the missing end is completed from the germline J gene. The genes are TRBV30 and TRBJ2-2; TRBD1 agrees at 9 bases. Germline values: CDR1 GTSNPN, CDR2 SVGIG (reference sequence). The CDR3 extends over 14 amino acids. Partial CDR3 DNA: TGTGCCTGTTCGGTCGGGACAGGGTCTGAAAAG. Its protein product is CACSVGTGSEK. The whole CDR3 is CACSVGTGSEKLFF.

About this clone itself: The missing CDR3 end, 3 residues past where the read stops, is filled in from the germline J gene. The chain employs TRBV12-3 or TRBV12-4 and TRBJ2-7; maybe TRBD1 (5 bases). This CDR3 has 14 amino acids. V was clipped by 1 base and J by 2 bases, with 9 bases between them. The CDR3 DNA, read in part, is TGTGCCAGCAGTTTAGGTAAAGGGGCCTACGAG. This translates into CASSLGKGAYE. The full CDR3 protein is CASSLGKGAYEQYF.

Comments on this clone: The CDR3 end is not reached by the read, which stops 3 residues before it; the germline J gene fills it in. The rearrangement uses TRBV7-6 and TRBJ1-2; TRBD1 agrees at 8 bases. The germline V gene encodes CDR1 SGHVS and CDR2 FNYEAQ. CDR3 size: 15 residues. The CDR3 bases that were read are TGTGCCAGCAGCTTAGCGGGACAGGTGGGAGATACC. Translation gives CASSLAGQVGDT. The full-length CDR3 reads as CASSLAGQVGDTYTF.

Regarding this clone: Coverage ceases 3 residues before the CDR3 finishes, and the germline J gene fills in the end. J is TRBJ1-1 and V is TRBV7-3, with D unresolved. Germline CDR1 SGHTA, CDR2 FQGTGA. This CDR3 contains 13 residues. Deletions cut 5 bases from V and 6 bases from J, with 13 bases between. CDR3 DNA, as far as it was read: TGTGCCAGCAGCAAACGTTCCGGGTCTGAA. Translation gives CASSKRSGSE. The whole CDR3 reads CASSKRSGSEAFF.

With respect to this clone: Sequencing ends 3 residues short of the CDR3 end; the germline J gene provides the rest. V is TRBV13 and J is TRBJ2-7; D might be TRBD1 (5 bases). The CDR3 runs to 16 residues. The germline V gene encodes CDR1 PRHDT and CDR2 FYEKMQ (reference sequence). V lost 2 bases, J lost 2 bases, and 16 bases lay in between. The CDR3 spells CASSLTPLQGAYEQYF. The DNA read from the CDR3 is TGTGCCAGCAGCTTAACCCCGCTCCAGGGCGCCTACGAG.

Points on this clone: The sequence runs out 3 residues before the end of the CDR3; the remainder is reconstructed from the germline J gene. The rearrangement uses TRBV2 and TRBJ1-2, with a tentative D call TRBD1 (5 bases). This CDR3 spans 16 amino acids. Germline CDR1 is SNHLY and CDR2 is FYNNEI. The CDR3 region is CASSLGLAATTDTYTF. The covered CDR3 bases are TGTGCCAGCAGTTTGGGACTAGCGGCAACCACAGATACC.

This clone is classed as medium-sized by frequency. The missing CDR3 end, 3 residues past where the read stops, is filled in from the germline J gene. The chain links TRBV19 to TRBJ2-2; no firm D call. CDR3 length equals 12 residues. Per germline, CDR1 LNHDA and CDR2 SQIVND (reference sequence). V dropped 7 bases and J dropped 3 bases, with 6 bases sitting between them. The CDR3 reads CASIQDTGELFF. CDR3 bases read: TGTGCCAGTATCCAGGACACCGGGGAG. Full variable domain (remainder filled in from reference TRBV19 and TRBJ2-2): DGGITQSPKYLFRKEGQNVTLSCEQNLNHDAMYWYRQDPGQGLRLIYYSQIVNDFQKGDIAEGYSVSREKKESFPLTVTSAQKNPTAFYLCASIQDTGELFFGEGSRLTVL.

Points on this clone: Read sequence stops 3 residues before the CDR3 end, and the germline J gene provides the missing end. This chain connects TRBV18 to TRBJ2-3, with 10 positions matching TRBD2. The germline CDR1 and CDR2 sequences are KGHSH and LQKENI. The CDR3 has 15 amino acids. The CDR3 bases that were read are TGTGCCAGCTCACCCGCTAGCGGGGGCGGAGAGACG. Encoded protein: CASSPASGGGET. The complete CDR3 reads CASSPASGGGETQYF. Supplemented by reference TRBV18 and TRBJ2-3, the full variable domain reads NAGVMQNPRHLVRRRGQEARLRCSPMKGHSHVYWYRQLPEEGLKFMVYLQKENIIDESGMPKERFSAEFPKEGPSILRIQQVVRGDSAAYFCASSPASGGGETQYFGPGTRLTVL.

Remarks on this clone: With the read ending 3 residues before the CDR3 end, the germline J gene is used to fill in that end. The J gene is TRBJ2-5, the V gene TRBV20-1; 15 bases line up with TRBD2. V lost 5 bases and J lost 2; bases outside the gene matches: 6. This CDR3 is 16 amino acids long. In germline, CDR1 is DFQATT, CDR2 SNEGSKA (reference sequence). The sequenced CDR3 bases are TGCAGTGCTGGACTAGCGGGGGGGCCCGGGCAAGAGACC. It specifies CSAGLAGGPGQET. The whole CDR3 region reads CSAGLAGGPGQETQYF.

In the case of this clone: The CDR3 extends 3 residues past the end of the read, so its final part is completed from the germline J gene. This chain connects TRBV7-3 to TRBJ2-7; 9 nucleotides align to TRBD1. CDR1 SGHTA and CDR2 FQGTGA come from the germline V gene. V trimming: 6 bases; J trimming: 0 bases; junction bases outside the gene matches: 3. This CDR3 is built from 14 residues. The CDR3 bases that were read are TGTGCCAGCAGGTGGACAGGGGACTCCTACGAG. Protein sequence: CASRWTGDSYE. The entire CDR3 protein is CASRWTGDSYEQYF.

A word on this clone: From the germline J gene comes the end of the CDR3, since the read stops 3 residues before it. The genes are TRBV5-1 and TRBJ1-1; 9 bases align to TRBD1. The CDR3 contains 14 residues. Looked up from germline, CDR1 is SGHRS and CDR2 is YFSETQ. The CDR3 is CASSPPRDRAVAFF. Partial CDR3 DNA: TGCGCCAGCTCCCCCCCCCGGGACAGGGCAGTT.

This clone is called medium-sized (0.01 to 0.1%) based on its frequency. The read is 3 residues too short to cover the CDR3 end, so that end is filled in from the germline J gene. The chain couples TRBV29-1 to TRBJ2-7, with D perhaps matching TRBD1 (6 bases). The germline V gene encodes CDR1 SQVTM and CDR2 ANQGSEA. This CDR3 contains 13 residues. V shed 6 bases and J shed 0 bases, with 12 bases lying between them. The DNA read from the CDR3 is TGCAGCGTCCCTCAAGGGGGCTCCTACGAG. Translation: CSVPQGGSYE. The whole CDR3 protein reads CSVPQGGSYEQYF.

Remarks on this clone: Sequencing ends 3 residues short of the CDR3 end; the germline J gene provides the rest. The chain combines TRBV18 with TRBJ1-2; unclear D gene. CDR1 KGHSH and CDR2 LQKENI come from the germline V gene. This CDR3 is built from 13 residues. The CDR3 bases that were read are TGTGCCAGCTCACCACAGCGGGATTACGAC. Translation gives CASSPQRDYD. The whole CDR3 is CASSPQRDYDYTF.

Regarding this clone: The read ends 3 residues shy of where the CDR3 ends; the end is completed using the germline J gene. This chain links TRBV4-1 with TRBJ2-3; D unresolved. V shed 1 base and J shed 1 base, with 6 bases lying between them. CDR1 is MGHRA, CDR2 YSYEKL, per germline. The CDR3 loop spans 14 amino acids. The DNA read from the CDR3 is TGCGCCAGCAGCCAAGGAGAGGGCACAGATACG. Translating it yields CASSQGEGTDT. The entire CDR3 sequence reads CASSQGEGTDTQYF.

On this clone itself: The missing CDR3 end, 3 residues past where the read stops, is filled in from the germline J gene. V usage is TRBV20-1 and J usage is TRBJ2-7, with D hard to call. The germline V gene has CDR1 DFQATT and CDR2 SNEGSKA (reference sequence). Trimming stripped 1 base from V and 4 bases from J, with 8 bases between. This CDR3 comprises 12 residues. The DNA read from the CDR3 is TGCAGTGCTAGAGTGTCAGGATACGAG. Amino acids: CSARVSGYE. The CDR3 in full is CSARVSGYEQYF.

As concerns this clone: The read terminates 3 residues ahead of where the CDR3 ends, so the germline J gene completes it. The V and J genes are TRBV13 and TRBJ2-3, with 7 bases matching TRBD1. Germline V gives CDR1 PRHDT, CDR2 FYEKMQ (reference sequence). V was pared by 1 base and J by 0 bases, with 4 bases of the junction left unmatched. This CDR3 is 16 amino acids long. CDR3 DNA, as far as it was read: TGTGCCAGCAGCTTAGCCGGGACAGCTAGCACAGATACG. Amino acids: CASSLAGTASTDT. The complete CDR3 protein is CASSLAGTASTDTQYF.

On this clone itself: The read ends 3 residues before the CDR3 terminus; that terminus is restored from the germline J gene. The V gene is TRBV7-2, the J gene TRBJ1-2, with D possibly matching TRBD1 (6 bases). The length of the CDR3 is 13 residues. Germline-derived CDR1 and CDR2 are SGHTA and FQGNSA. CDR3 DNA, as far as it was read: TGTGCCAGCCGCCCGGACAGCTCCTACGAC. Its translation: CASRPDSSYD. The full-length CDR3 reads as CASRPDSSYDYTF.

Concerning this clone itself: The CDR3 end falls 3 residues outside the read, so it is completed with the germline J gene. The genes are TRBV18 and TRBJ1-6; no firm D call. This CDR3 is 15 amino acids long. Germline values: CDR1 KGHSH, CDR2 LQKENI. V was trimmed by 0 bases and J by 11 bases, leaving 14 bases between them. The DNA read from the CDR3 is TGTGCCAGCTCACCACCAACCGGGGTTTCTACACCC. It is translated as CASSPPTGVSTP. The whole CDR3 protein is CASSPPTGVSTPLHF.

Of note for this clone: Read sequence stops 3 residues before the CDR3 end, and the germline J gene provides the missing end. The rearrangement uses TRBV19 and TRBJ1-5, with TRBD1 as a possible D gene (6 bases). Trimming left V 4 bases short and J 4 bases short, with 14 bases between. The germline V gene encodes CDR1 LNHDA and CDR2 SQIVND (reference sequence). The CDR3 runs 15 residues. This CDR3 is CASSRRQATNQPQHF. CDR3 bases read: TGTGCCAGTAGTAGAAGACAGGCGACTAATCAGCCC.

On this clone: The CDR3 is cut off 3 residues early in the read; its end comes from the germline J gene. This rearrangement joins TRBV18 to TRBJ2-3, with a possible D match to TRBD2 (7 bases). The CDR3 is 16 amino acids. Germline V gives CDR1 KGHSH, CDR2 LQKENI. The V gene lost 3 bases and the J gene lost 2 bases, with 15 bases spanning the gap. CDR3 sequence: CASSPTGGTDTDTQYF. Partial CDR3 DNA: TGTGCCAGCTCACCCACGGGGGGCACTGACACAGATACG. Full variable domain (rest looked up from reference TRBV18 and TRBJ2-3): NAGVMQNPRHLVRRRGQEARLRCSPMKGHSHVYWYRQLPEEGLKFMVYLQKENIIDESGMPKERFSAEFPKEGPSILRIQQVVRGDSAAYFCASSPTGGTDTDTQYFGPGTRLTVL.